Sequencing of this T cell receptor beta chain was carried out in a study of Graves' ophthalmopathy and Graves' hyperthyroidism. Germline CDR1 reads MGHDK; CDR2 reads SYGVNS. This CDR3 contains 15 residues. Trimming stripped 4 bases from V and 4 bases from J, with 13 bases between. As the starting material, 9.5 to 10 ml of fresh peripheral blood yielded the PBMCs. TCR beta CDR3 regions were amplified from RNA transcripts. First-round RT-PCR with HTBI primers preceded a second-round multiplex PCR. TCRdb re-derived calls from the multiplex PCR reads in MiXCR, one entry per CDR3 protein. The sample has almost 750,000 distinct CDR3 sequences, roughly two fifths seen once.

The sequencing input was peripheral blood. The TCR sequence derives from an adult man with Graves' ophthalmopathy. The rearrangement uses TRBV25-1 and TRBJ2-2, with D maybe TRBD2 (6 bases). The CDR3 nucleotides are TGTGCCAGCAGTGCTGGGGGACTCATCACCGGGGAGCTGTTTTTT. It translates to CASSAGGLITGELFF.